The 8 T cell receptor beta chains in this list originate from one sample, sequenced in a study of cytomegalovirus exposure and HLA in healthy donors. It was with 60 Vbeta and 13 Jbeta primers that the PCR ran. Profiled with immunoSEQ multiplex PCR; TCRdb holds only in-frame clones, not every one. The sample has 130,000 to 150,000 clones, 75% to 80% seen once. The sequenced sample consisted of PBMCs. The source of these receptors is a woman aged 30 to 39 in good health and CMV-seronegative.

J is TRBJ1-2 and V is TRBV5-1, with D tentatively TRBD1 (5 bases). This CDR3 region has 14 residues. Trimming cost V 0 bases and J 4 bases, with 10 bases left between them. Germline V gene lookup returns CDR1 SGHRS and CDR2 YFSETQ. The CDR3 region has the DNA TGCGCCAGCAGCTTGGAAGGGGAGGGCTATGGCTACACCTTC. Protein: CASSLEGEGYGYTF.

The chain couples TRBV9 to TRBJ1-3; no clear D. This CDR3 is built from 16 residues. Trimming cost V 0 bases and J 1 base, with 11 bases left between them. Germline CDR1 SGDLS, CDR2 YYNGEE. CDR3 sequence reads: CASSVDLRTSGNTIYF. The CDR3 DNA reads TGTGCCAGCAGCGTAGACCTTCGAACTTCTGGAAACACCATATATTTT.

The V call is TRBV7-8, the J call TRBJ1-5; the D is unclear. The germline CDR1 and CDR2 sequences are SGHVS and FQNEAQ. V was pared by 1 base and J by 5 bases, with 12 bases between. The CDR3 covers 15 residues. CDR3 protein: CASSLVRAAHQPQHF. In DNA form, the CDR3 reads TGTGCCAGCAGCTTAGTGAGGGCGGCACATCAGCCCCAGCATTTT.

The chain's CDR3 is CASSQTPSGTQETQYF. The DNA for the CDR3 is TGCGCCAGCAGCCAAACACCTAGCGGGACCCAAGAGACCCAGTACTTC. The V call is TRBV4-1, the J call TRBJ2-5, with 9 bases aligning to TRBD2. The J segment lost 1 base and the V segment lost 2 bases, leaving 5 bases of the junction unmatched. CDR1 and CDR2 from the germline V gene are MGHRA and YSYEKL. This CDR3 is built from 16 residues.

This clone occurred once. CDR3 amino acids: CASSERGFKLFF. As DNA, the CDR3 is TGTGCCAGCAGTGAACGAGGGTTTAAACTGTTTTTT. The chain has TRBV6-1 and TRBJ1-4; D ambiguous. Trimming shortened V by 2 bases and J by 11 bases, and 9 bases separated the two germline ends. This CDR3 is 12 amino acids long. Germline V CDR1 and CDR2: MNHNS, SASEGT.

The V and J genes are TRBV6-5 and TRBJ2-5; a weak D match, TRBD2 (5 bases). The CDR3 sequence is 13 residues long. Germline CDR1 MNHEY, CDR2 SVGAGI. V shed 4 bases and J shed 4 bases, with 10 bases lying between them. CDR3 nucleotide sequence: TGTGCCAGCAGTTCCGGGATCATAGAGACCCAGTACTTC. Translation: CASSSGIIETQYF.

This clone is a singleton in its sample. This chain joins TRBV10-1 and TRBJ1-1; the D gene is possibly TRBD1 (6 bases). Trimming cost V 6 bases and J 0 bases, with 8 bases left between them. This CDR3 spans 13 amino acids. Germline-derived CDR1 and CDR2 are WNHNN and SYGVQD (reference sequence). Written as DNA, the CDR3 is TGCGCCAGCAGCGACAGGTTGAACACTGAAGCTTTCTTT. Translation: CASSDRLNTEAFF.

The chain joins TRBV25-1 to TRBJ2-5; D is uncertain. CDR3 size: 11 residues. In germline, CDR1 is MGHDK, CDR2 SYGVNS. V was pared by 8 bases and J by 4 bases, with 8 bases between. CDR3 in amino acids: CASAVGETQYF. CDR3 sequence (DNA): TGTGCCAGCGCGGTAGGAGAGACCCAGTACTTC.